One sample yielded the 16 T cell receptor beta chains listed below, sequenced in a study of identical twins. TCRdb independently ran MiXCR on the 5' RACE reads; one entry per CDR3 protein. The sample carries roughly 770,000 distinct CDR3 sequences, about 20% recorded once. Another study also made use of these data, one on T cells expressing NK-cell markers.

The sequencing input was PBMCs. These receptors originate from a woman younger than 30 in good health.

V usage is TRBV2 and J usage is TRBJ2-3; perhaps D is TRBD1 or TRBD2 (5 bases each). The germline CDR1 and CDR2 sequences are SNHLY and FYNNEI. Trimming pared 8 bases from V and 2 bases from J, leaving 14 bases between. The CDR3 is 14 residues long. CDR3 region: CASRIGTTTDTQYF. CDR3 bases: TGTGCCAGCCGGATCGGGACCACCACAGATACGCAGTATTTT. The full variable domain, its missing parts supplied by reference TRBV2 and TRBJ2-3, is EPEVTQTPSHQVTQMGQEVILRCVPISNHLYFYWYRQILGQKVEFLVSFYNNEISEKSEIFDDQFSVERPDGSNFTLKIRSTKLEDSAMYFCASRIGTTTDTQYFGPGTRLTVL.

The chain couples TRBV6-1 to TRBJ1-2, with a weak D call TRBD1 (6 bases). Germline loops: CDR1 MNHNS, CDR2 SASEGT. The CDR3 totals 15 residues. V lost 6 bases, J lost 4 bases, and 18 bases lay in between. The CDR3 region is CASRLYREGFYGYTF. Here the CDR3 DNA reads TGTGCCAGCAGACTATACAGGGAAGGATTCTATGGCTACACCTTC.

The chain links TRBV28 to TRBJ2-1; 7 bases fit TRBD2. V trimming: 5 bases; J trimming: 7 bases; junction bases outside the gene matches: 14. Looked up from germline, CDR1 is MDHEN and CDR2 is SYDVKM. The length of the CDR3 is 16 residues. Written as DNA, the CDR3 is TGTGCCAGCAGTATACTGGAGGGCGGGGGTTTTAATGAGCAGTTCTTC. Encoded protein: CASSILEGGGFNEQFF. Filled out from reference TRBV28 and TRBJ2-1, the complete variable domain reads DVKVTQSSRYLVKRTGEKVFLECVQDMDHENMFWYRQDPGLGLRLIYFSYDVKMKEKGDIPEGYSVSREKKERFSLILESASTNQTSMYLCASSILEGGGFNEQFFGPGTRLTVL.

V gene TRBV20-1 combines with J gene TRBJ1-1; tentatively, D is TRBD1 (5 bases). Germline CDR1 DFQATT, CDR2 SNEGSKA (reference sequence). Trimming pared 6 bases from V and 1 base from J, leaving 12 bases between. The CDR3 has 13 amino acids. The CDR3 region is CSALDRENTEAFF. The CDR3 DNA follows: TGCAGTGCCTTAGACAGAGAGAACACTGAAGCTTTCTTT.

This rearrangement joins TRBV9 to TRBJ2-3; perhaps TRBD2 as D (6 bases). The CDR3 is 14 residues long. In germline, CDR1 is SGDLS, CDR2 YYNGEE. V lost 2 bases and J lost 11, with 18 bases in between. The CDR3 is CASSVRTIFGMQYF. The CDR3 coding sequence is TGTGCCAGCAGCGTCCGGACTATTTTTGGTATGCAGTATTTT.

This clonotype showed up many times. The CDR3 sequence is CASSPAGGGGVQPQHF. The CDR3 nucleotides read TGTGCCAGCTCACCGGCAGGAGGAGGCGGTGTTCAGCCCCAGCATTTT. The gene calls are TRBV18 and TRBJ1-5, with unresolved D. Germline CDR1 KGHSH, CDR2 LQKENI. The CDR3 has 16 residues. V lost 3 bases and J 6 bases, leaving 18 bases between the germline ends.

V gene TRBV25-1 combines with J gene TRBJ2-2; D not resolved. The V gene's germline CDR1 is MGHDK and CDR2 SYGVNS. Trimming took 5 bases from V and 2 from J, leaving 12 bases between them. The CDR3 has 15 residues. The CDR3 DNA reads as TGTGCCAGCAGTCGGACGGACGTTAACACCGGGGAGCTGTTTTTT. It yields the protein CASSRTDVNTGELFF.

V usage is TRBV2 and J usage is TRBJ2-3, with TRBD1 as a possible D gene (6 bases). Germline V gene sequence: CDR1 SNHLY, CDR2 FYNNEI. V lost 6 bases and J 2 bases, leaving 12 bases between the germline ends. The CDR3 loop spans 14 amino acids. This CDR3 is CASRAGTHTDTQYF. The CDR3 nucleotides are TGTGCCAGCAGGGCCGGGACACACACAGATACGCAGTATTTT.

This clonotype was seen a handful of times. The chain is built from TRBV11-2 and TRBJ2-3, with TRBD2 matching over 8 bases. Germline CDR1 and CDR2: SGHAT and FQNNGV. The CDR3 loop spans 14 amino acids. V shed 2 bases, J shed 5 bases, and the junction held 3 bases outside the gene matches. Written as DNA, the CDR3 is TGTGCCAGCAGCTTAATGACTAGCGAAGATACGCAGTATTTT. Translating gives CASSLMTSEDTQYF.

CDR3 DNA: TGTGCCACCAGTGATGCTCAGGGAAAAGATACGCAGTATTTT. Its translation is CATSDAQGKDTQYF. The V gene is TRBV24-1, the J gene TRBJ2-3; D is possibly TRBD1 (5 bases). Germline values: CDR1 KGHDR, CDR2 SFDVKD. V was shortened by 3 bases and J by 5 bases, with 11 bases between the two germline ends. There are 14 residues in the CDR3.

The CDR3 loop is CASNTRPNRDYNEQFF. In DNA form, the CDR3 reads TGTGCCAGCAATACTCGTCCTAACAGGGACTACAATGAGCAGTTCTTC. The chain carries TRBV6-2 or TRBV6-3 and TRBJ2-1, with TRBD1 as a possible D gene (6 bases). Germline values: CDR1 MNHEY, CDR2 SVGEGT. Trimming cost V 7 bases and J 3 bases, with 19 bases left between them. The CDR3 contains 16 residues.

The gene calls are TRBV20-1 and TRBJ2-7, with D perhaps being TRBD1 or TRBD2 (5 bases each). Germline V lookup: CDR1 DFQATT, CDR2 SNEGSKA (reference sequence). V was pared by 3 bases and J by 6 bases, with 21 bases between. The CDR3 extends over 15 amino acids. CDR3 nucleotides: TGCAGTGCTAGGACCGGGACGCTGGATTTGAGCGAGCAGTACTTC. Its translation is CSARTGTLDLSEQYF.

This rearrangement joins TRBV10-2 to TRBJ1-5; 8 nucleotides match TRBD1. This CDR3 region has 15 residues. The V segment lost 3 bases and the J segment 2 bases; nucleotides outside the gene matches: 3. Germline-derived CDR1 and CDR2 are WSHSY and SAAADI. The CDR3 DNA sequence: TGCGCCAGCAGTGACGCGACAGGGGGCAATCAGCCCCAGCATTTT. It yields the protein CASSDATGGNQPQHF.

The rearrangement joins TRBV3-1 to TRBJ2-3, with 10 nucleotides matching TRBD2. The V segment lost 5 bases and the J segment 4 bases; nucleotides outside the gene matches: 3. From germline, CDR1 is LGHDT and CDR2 YNNKEL (reference sequence). This CDR3 has 14 amino acids. CDR3 sequence (DNA): TGTGCCAGCAGCAAACTAGCGGGGCCAGATACGCAGTATTTT. This translates into CASSKLAGPDTQYF.

This clonotype was seen only a few times. The rearrangement links TRBV20-1 to TRBJ2-3; the D is unclear. This CDR3 contains 12 residues. The germline gives CDR1 DFQATT, CDR2 SNEGSKA (reference sequence). V lost 3 bases and J 2 bases, leaving 6 bases between the germline ends. The CDR3 coding sequence is TGCAGTGCTAGGGGGAACACAGATACGCAGTATTTT. Amino acid sequence: CSARGNTDTQYF.

This clonotype has only a few counts. The rearrangement uses TRBV25-1 and TRBJ2-1; 9 bases match TRBD2. Per the germline V gene, CDR1 is MGHDK and CDR2 is SYGVNS. V trimming: 1 base; J trimming: 0 bases; junction bases outside the gene matches: 10. This CDR3 spans 19 amino acids. The CDR3 region has the DNA TGTGCCAGCAGTGAATTTTCGCGGGAGGGCAGGAGCTCCTACAATGAGCAGTTCTTC. Translating gives CASSEFSREGRSSYNEQFF.